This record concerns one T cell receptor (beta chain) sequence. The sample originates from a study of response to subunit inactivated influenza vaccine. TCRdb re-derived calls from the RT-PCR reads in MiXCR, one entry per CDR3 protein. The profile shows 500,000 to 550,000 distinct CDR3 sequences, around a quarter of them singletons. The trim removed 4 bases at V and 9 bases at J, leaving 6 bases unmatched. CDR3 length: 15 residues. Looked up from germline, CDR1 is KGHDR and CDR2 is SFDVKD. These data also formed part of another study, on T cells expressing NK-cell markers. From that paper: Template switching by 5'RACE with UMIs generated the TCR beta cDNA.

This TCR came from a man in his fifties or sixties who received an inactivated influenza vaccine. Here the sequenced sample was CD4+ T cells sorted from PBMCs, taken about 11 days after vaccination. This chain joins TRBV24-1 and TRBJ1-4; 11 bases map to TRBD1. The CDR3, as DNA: TGTGCCACCAGTGACCGCGGGGACAGGGGGAAAAAACTGTTTTTT. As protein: CATSDRGDRGKKLFF.